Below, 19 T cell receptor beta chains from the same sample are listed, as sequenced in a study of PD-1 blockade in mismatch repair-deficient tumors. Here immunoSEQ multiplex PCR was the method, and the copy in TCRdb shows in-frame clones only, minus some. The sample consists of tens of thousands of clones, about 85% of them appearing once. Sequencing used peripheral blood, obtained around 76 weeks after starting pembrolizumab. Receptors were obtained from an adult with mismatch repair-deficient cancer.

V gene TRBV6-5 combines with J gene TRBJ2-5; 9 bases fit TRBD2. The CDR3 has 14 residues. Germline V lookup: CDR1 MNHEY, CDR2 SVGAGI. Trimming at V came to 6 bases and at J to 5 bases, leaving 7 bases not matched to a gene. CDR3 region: CASRPGLASETQYF. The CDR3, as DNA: TGTGCCAGCAGGCCGGGACTAGCCTCTGAGACCCAGTACTTC.

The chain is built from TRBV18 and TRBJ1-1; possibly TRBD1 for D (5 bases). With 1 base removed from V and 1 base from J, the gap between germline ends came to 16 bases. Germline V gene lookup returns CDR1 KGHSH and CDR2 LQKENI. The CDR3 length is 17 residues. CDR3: CASSPLSPGGENTEAFF. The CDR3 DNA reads TGTGCCAGCTCACCACTTTCTCCCGGGGGAGAGAACACTGAAGCTTTCTTT.

The CDR3 region is CASSIAGRAYEQYF. The DNA of the CDR3 is TGTGCCAGTAGTATAGCGGGCCGAGCCTACGAGCAGTACTTC. The gene calls are TRBV19 and TRBJ2-7; no clear D gene. Germline values: CDR1 LNHDA, CDR2 SQIVND (reference sequence). The CDR3 sequence is 14 residues long. V lost 1 base and J 2 bases, leaving 9 bases between the germline ends.

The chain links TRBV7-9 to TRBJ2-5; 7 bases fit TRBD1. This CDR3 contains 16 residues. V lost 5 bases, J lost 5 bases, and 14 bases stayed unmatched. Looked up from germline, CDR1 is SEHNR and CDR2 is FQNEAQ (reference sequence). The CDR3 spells CASSPDVTGKGETQYF. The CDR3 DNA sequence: TGTGCCAGCAGCCCAGACGTGACAGGGAAAGGGGAGACCCAGTACTTC.

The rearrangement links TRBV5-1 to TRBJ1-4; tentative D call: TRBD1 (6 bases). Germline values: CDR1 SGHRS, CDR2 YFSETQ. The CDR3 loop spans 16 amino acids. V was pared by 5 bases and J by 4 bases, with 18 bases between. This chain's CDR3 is CASSYQGRMVNEKLFF. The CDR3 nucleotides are TGCGCCAGCAGTTACCAGGGGAGGATGGTTAATGAAAAACTGTTTTTT.

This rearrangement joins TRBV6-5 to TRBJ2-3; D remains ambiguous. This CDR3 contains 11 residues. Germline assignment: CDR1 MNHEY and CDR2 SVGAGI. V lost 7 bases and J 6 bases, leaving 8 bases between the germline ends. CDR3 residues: CASTASDTQYF. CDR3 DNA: TGTGCCAGCACCGCGTCTGATACGCAGTATTTT.

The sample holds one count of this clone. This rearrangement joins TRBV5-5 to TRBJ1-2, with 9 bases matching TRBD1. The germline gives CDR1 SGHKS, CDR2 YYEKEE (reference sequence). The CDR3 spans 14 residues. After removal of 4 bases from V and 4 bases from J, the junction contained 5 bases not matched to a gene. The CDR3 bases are TGTGCCAGCAGCCCGGGACAGGGCTTCTATGGCTACACCTTC. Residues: CASSPGQGFYGYTF.

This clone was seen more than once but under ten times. CDR3 sequence (DNA): TGTGCCAGCAGCGGCCGGGACAGGGGGTTTGAAGCTTTCTTT. Protein product: CASSGRDRGFEAFF. The rearrangement uses TRBV7-8 and TRBJ1-1, with 11 bases fitting TRBD1. The CDR3 totals 14 residues. From germline, CDR1 is SGHVS and CDR2 FQNEAQ. V lost 5 bases, J lost 7 bases, and 6 bases stayed unmatched. Together with reference TRBV7-8 and TRBJ1-1, the CDR3 gives the full variable domain: GAGVSQSPRYKVAKRGQDVALRCDPISGHVSLFWYQQALGQGPEFLTYFQNEAQLDKSGLPSDRFFAERPEGSVSTLKIQRTQQEDSAVYLCASSGRDRGFEAFFGQGTRLTVV.

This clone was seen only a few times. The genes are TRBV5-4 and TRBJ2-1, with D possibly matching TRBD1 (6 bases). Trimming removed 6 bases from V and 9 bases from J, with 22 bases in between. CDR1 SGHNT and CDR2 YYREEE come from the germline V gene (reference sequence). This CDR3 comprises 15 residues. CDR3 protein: CASKTGDTIQGEQFF. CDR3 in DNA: TGTGCCAGCAAGACCGGGGACACCATTCAGGGTGAGCAGTTCTTC.

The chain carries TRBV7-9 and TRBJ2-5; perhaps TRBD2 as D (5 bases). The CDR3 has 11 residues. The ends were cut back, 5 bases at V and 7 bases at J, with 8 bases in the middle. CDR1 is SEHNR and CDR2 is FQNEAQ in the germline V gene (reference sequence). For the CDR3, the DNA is TGTGCCAGCAGCCCCAGCGGGACCCAGTACTTC. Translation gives CASSPSGTQYF.

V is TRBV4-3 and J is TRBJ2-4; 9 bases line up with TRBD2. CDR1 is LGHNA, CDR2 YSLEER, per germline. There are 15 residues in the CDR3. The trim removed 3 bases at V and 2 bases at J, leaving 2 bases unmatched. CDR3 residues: CASSQTSGSKNIQYF. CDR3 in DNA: TGCGCCAGCAGCCAGACTAGCGGTTCCAAAAACATTCAGTACTTC.

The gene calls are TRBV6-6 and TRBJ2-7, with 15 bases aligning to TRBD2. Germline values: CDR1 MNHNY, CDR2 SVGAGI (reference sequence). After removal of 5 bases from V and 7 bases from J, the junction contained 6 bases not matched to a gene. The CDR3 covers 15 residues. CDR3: CASSVPGTSGREQYF. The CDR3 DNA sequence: TGTGCCAGCAGTGTCCCGGGGACTAGCGGGAGGGAGCAGTACTTC.

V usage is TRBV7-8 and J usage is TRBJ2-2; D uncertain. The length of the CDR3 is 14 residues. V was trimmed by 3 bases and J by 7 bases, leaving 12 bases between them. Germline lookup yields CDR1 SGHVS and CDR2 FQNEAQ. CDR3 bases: TGTGCCAGCAGCTTCGAGCCGTCCAGCGGGGAGCTGTTTTTT. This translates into CASSFEPSSGELFF.

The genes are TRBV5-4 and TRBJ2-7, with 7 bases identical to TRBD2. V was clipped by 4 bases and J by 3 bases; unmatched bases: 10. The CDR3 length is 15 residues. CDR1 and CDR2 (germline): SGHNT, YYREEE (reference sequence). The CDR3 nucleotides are TGTGCCAGCAGCCCAGCCCTAGCGGCCAACTACGAGCAGTACTTC. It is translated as CASSPALAANYEQYF.

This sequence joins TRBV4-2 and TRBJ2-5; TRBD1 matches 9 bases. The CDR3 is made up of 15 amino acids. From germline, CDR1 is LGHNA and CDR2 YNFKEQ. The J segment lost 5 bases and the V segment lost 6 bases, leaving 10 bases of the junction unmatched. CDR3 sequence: CASRPMGQGTETQYF. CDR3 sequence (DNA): TGTGCCAGCAGGCCCATGGGACAGGGTACTGAGACCCAGTACTTC.

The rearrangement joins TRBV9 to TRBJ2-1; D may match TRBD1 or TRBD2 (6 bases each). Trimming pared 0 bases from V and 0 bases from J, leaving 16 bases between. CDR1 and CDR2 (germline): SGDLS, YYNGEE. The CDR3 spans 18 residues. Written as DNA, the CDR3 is TGTGCCAGCAGCGTAGCTATACGGGGGCCCAGCTCCTACAATGAGCAGTTCTTC. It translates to CASSVAIRGPSSYNEQFF. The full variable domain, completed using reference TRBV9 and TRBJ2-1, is DSGVTQTPKHLITATGQRVTLRCSPRSGDLSVYWYQQSLDQGLQFLIQYYNGEERAKGNILERFSAQQFPDLHSELNLSSLELGDSALYFCASSVAIRGPSSYNEQFFGPGTRLTVL.

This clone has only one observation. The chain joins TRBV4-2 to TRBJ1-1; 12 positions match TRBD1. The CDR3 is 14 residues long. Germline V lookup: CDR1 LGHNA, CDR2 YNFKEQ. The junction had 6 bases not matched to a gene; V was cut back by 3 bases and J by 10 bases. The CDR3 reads CASSQGQGASRAFF. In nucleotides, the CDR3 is TGTGCCAGCAGCCAGGGACAGGGGGCGAGTCGAGCTTTCTTT.

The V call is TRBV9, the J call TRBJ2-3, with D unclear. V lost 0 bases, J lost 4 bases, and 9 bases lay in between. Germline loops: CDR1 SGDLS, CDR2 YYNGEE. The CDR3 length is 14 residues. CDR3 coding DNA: TGTGCCAGCAGCGTAGGTCTTCAGGCAGATACGCAGTATTTT. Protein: CASSVGLQADTQYF.

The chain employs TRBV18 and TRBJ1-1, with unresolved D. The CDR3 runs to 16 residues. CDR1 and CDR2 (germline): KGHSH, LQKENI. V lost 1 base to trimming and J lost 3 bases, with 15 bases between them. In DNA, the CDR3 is TGTGCCAGCTCACCACAGGCAAGATCCGGGGACACTGAAGCTTTCTTT. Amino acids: CASSPQARSGDTEAFF.